This TCR beta chain was captured in a study of cytomegalovirus exposure and HLA in healthy donors. Overall study results and limits: Indistinguishability led to the exclusion of some V segments, TRBV6-2 and TRBV6-3 included.

The PCR was carried out with 60 Vbeta primers and 13 Jbeta primers. Assay used: immunoSEQ multiplex PCR; TCRdb lists only in-frame clones, some missing. This table has 100,000 to 150,000 clones, about 85% appearing once. The germline V gene encodes CDR1 SGDLS and CDR2 YYNGEE. The length of the CDR3 is 13 amino acids, counting both ends. Concerning this clone: Antigen: not known. It is unclear where the CDR3 begins or ends on the DNA, so no DNA is shown, and the CDR3 is as TCRdb lists it.

The chain joins TRBV9 to TRBJ1-1. Sequencing used PBMCs. This clonotype originated in a boy younger than 18 in good health and CMV-seronegative. CDR3 region: CASSVGGGTEVFF.